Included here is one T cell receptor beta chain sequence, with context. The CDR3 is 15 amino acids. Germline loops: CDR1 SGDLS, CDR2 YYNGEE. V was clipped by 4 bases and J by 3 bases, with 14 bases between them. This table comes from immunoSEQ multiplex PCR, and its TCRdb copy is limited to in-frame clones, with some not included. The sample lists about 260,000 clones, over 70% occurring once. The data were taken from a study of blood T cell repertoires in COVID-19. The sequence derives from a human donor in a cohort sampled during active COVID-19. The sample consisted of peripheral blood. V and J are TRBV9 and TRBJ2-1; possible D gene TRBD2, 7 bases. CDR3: CASSPQGTNYNEQFF. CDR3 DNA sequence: TGTGCCAGCAGCCCCCAGGGGACTAACTACAATGAGCAGTTCTTC.